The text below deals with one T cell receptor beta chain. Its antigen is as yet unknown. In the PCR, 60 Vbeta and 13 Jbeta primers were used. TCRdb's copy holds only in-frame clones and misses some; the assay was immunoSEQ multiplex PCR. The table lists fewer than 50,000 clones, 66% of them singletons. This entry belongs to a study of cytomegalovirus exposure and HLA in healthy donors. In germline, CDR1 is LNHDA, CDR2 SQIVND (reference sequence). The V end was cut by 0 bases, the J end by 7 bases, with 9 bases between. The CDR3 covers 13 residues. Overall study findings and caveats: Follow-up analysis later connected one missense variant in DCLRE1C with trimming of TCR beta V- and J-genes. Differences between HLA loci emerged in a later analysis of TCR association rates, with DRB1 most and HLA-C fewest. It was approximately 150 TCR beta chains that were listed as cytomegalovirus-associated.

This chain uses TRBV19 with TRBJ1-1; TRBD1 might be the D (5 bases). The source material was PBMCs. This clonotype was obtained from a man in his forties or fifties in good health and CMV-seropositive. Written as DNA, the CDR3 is TGTGCCAGTAGTATAGATCGAAGGGGTGAAGCTTTCTTT. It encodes CASSIDRRGEAFF.